One sample yielded the 15 T cell receptor beta chains listed below, sequenced in a study of identifying expanded T cells in peripheral blood. This table comes from immunoSEQ multiplex PCR, and its TCRdb copy is limited to in-frame clones, with some not included. The sample carries under 110,000 clones, around 88% recorded once. The sample taken for sequencing was blood. These receptors were taken from a person aged 18 to 75 in good health.

V is TRBV19 and J is TRBJ1-6, with TRBD1 as a possible D gene (6 bases). The V and J ends lost 3 bases and 9 bases respectively, with 15 bases between them. CDR1 and CDR2 from the germline V gene are LNHDA and SQIVND (reference sequence). The CDR3 has 15 residues. In nucleotides, the CDR3 is TGTGCCAGTAGTATGGGGGCAGGGATCGTTTCACCCCTCCACTTT. It specifies CASSMGAGIVSPLHF.

The chain is built from TRBV7-2 and TRBJ1-1; TRBD1 matches at 7 bases. The V gene's germline CDR1 is SGHTA and CDR2 FQGNSA. The CDR3 is made up of 13 amino acids. The V segment lost 1 base and the J segment 7 bases; nucleotides outside the gene matches: 3. CDR3: CASSLDRGGEAFF. CDR3 DNA: TGTGCCAGCAGCTTAGACAGGGGTGGTGAAGCTTTCTTT.

This chain joins TRBV4-3 and TRBJ2-3; D might be TRBD1 (6 bases). The V and J ends lost 1 base and 8 bases respectively, with 10 bases between them. The CDR3 runs to 13 residues. CDR1 and CDR2 (germline): LGHNA, YSLEER. CDR3 coding DNA: TGCGCCAGCAGCCAAGGGACAGCGCCTACGCAGTATTTT. It specifies CASSQGTAPTQYF.

The V call is TRBV11-2, the J call TRBJ2-1; D is undetermined. This CDR3 is 13 amino acids long. From germline, CDR1 is SGHAT and CDR2 FQNNGV. The V end lost 5 bases, the J end lost 6 bases, and 11 bases lay between the germline ends. The CDR3 loop is CASSRSGLNEQFF. In nucleotides, the CDR3 is TGTGCCAGCAGCCGATCGGGTCTCAATGAGCAGTTCTTC.

CDR3 in amino acids: CASSINRGTEAFF. The CDR3, as DNA: TGTGCCAGTAGTATTAACAGGGGTACTGAAGCTTTCTTT. This sequence joins TRBV19 and TRBJ1-1; 7 nucleotides line up with TRBD1. The V segment lost 3 bases and the J segment 5 bases; nucleotides outside the gene matches: 3. The CDR3 is made up of 13 amino acids. Germline values: CDR1 LNHDA, CDR2 SQIVND (reference sequence).

The V call is TRBV11-2, the J call TRBJ2-5; 8 bases map to TRBD2. The CDR3 extends over 17 amino acids. From germline, CDR1 is SGHAT and CDR2 FQNNGV. V shed 3 bases, J shed 0 bases, and the junction held 9 bases outside the gene matches. CDR3 region: CASSFRRSGGDQETQYF. The CDR3 DNA reads TGTGCCAGCAGCTTCAGGAGGAGCGGGGGTGACCAAGAGACCCAGTACTTC.

The gene calls are TRBV27 and TRBJ2-3, with a weak D call TRBD2 (6 bases). Germline V gene sequence: CDR1 MNHEY, CDR2 SMNVEV (reference sequence). The CDR3 length is 16 residues. V lost 3 bases to trimming and J lost 5 bases, with 18 bases between them. The CDR3 nucleotides are TGTGCCAGCAGTTTGAGGGCGGGGTGGTCCCAAGATACGCAGTATTTT. As protein: CASSLRAGWSQDTQYF.

The V gene is TRBV29-1, the J gene TRBJ2-1, with D unresolved. The V gene's germline CDR1 is SQVTM and CDR2 ANQGSEA. The V gene lost 4 bases and the J gene lost 2 bases, with 3 bases spanning the gap. CDR3 size: 11 residues. The chain's CDR3 is CSVAAYNEQFF. The CDR3 DNA sequence: TGCAGCGTTGCGGCCTACAATGAGCAGTTCTTC.

The chain is built from TRBV5-1 and TRBJ2-3; 14 positions match TRBD2. The CDR3 length is 16 residues. Losses at the gene ends were 4 bases for V and 1 base for J; bases not matched to a gene: 2. Looked up from germline, CDR1 is SGHRS and CDR2 is YFSETQ. CDR3 residues: CASSAGLAGGTDTQYF. The CDR3 bases are TGCGCCAGCAGCGCGGGACTAGCGGGGGGCACAGATACGCAGTATTTT.

This chain uses TRBV7-2 with TRBJ2-2, with 8 positions matching TRBD2. Trimming cost V 5 bases and J 5 bases; bases outside gene matches: 10. Per germline, CDR1 SGHTA and CDR2 FQGNSA. CDR3 length equals 16 residues. The chain's CDR3 is CASSQRGLVMTGELFF. The CDR3 DNA follows: TGTGCCAGCAGCCAGCGGGGACTAGTCATGACCGGGGAGCTGTTTTTT. The variable domain in full, with the rest retrieved from reference TRBV7-2 and TRBJ2-2, is GAGVSQSPSNKVTEKGKDVELRCDPISGHTALYWYRQSLGQGLEFLIYFQGNSAPDKSGLPSDRFSAERTGGSVSTLTIQRTQQEDSAVYLCASSQRGLVMTGELFFGEGSRLTVL.

Concerning this clone itself: This specimen includes other DNA sequences encoding the same CDR3. The chain joins TRBV7-8 to TRBJ2-7, with no clear D. V was trimmed by 4 bases and J by 3 bases, leaving 7 bases between them. This CDR3 is built from 12 residues. Germline V gives CDR1 SGHVS, CDR2 FQNEAQ. The CDR3: CASSSRSYEQYF. For the CDR3, the DNA is TGTGCCAGCAGCTCCCGCAGCTACGAGCAGTACTTC. Using reference TRBV7-8 and TRBJ2-7 for the parts outside the CDR3, the full variable domain is GAGVSQSPRYKVAKRGQDVALRCDPISGHVSLFWYQQALGQGPEFLTYFQNEAQLDKSGLPSDRFFAERPEGSVSTLKIQRTQQEDSAVYLCASSSRSYEQYFGPGTRLTVT.

This clone was seen a few times. The chain joins TRBV18 to TRBJ1-2, with D hard to call. The germline V gene has CDR1 KGHSH and CDR2 LQKENI. The V and J ends lost 2 bases and 8 bases respectively, with 15 bases between them. CDR3 size: 14 residues. The CDR3 coding sequence is TGTGCCAGCTCACCAGGTTCTGACGGGCGCGGCTACACCTTC. Protein sequence: CASSPGSDGRGYTF.

The V gene is TRBV2, the J gene TRBJ1-2, with TRBD1 matching over 8 bases. Germline loops: CDR1 SNHLY, CDR2 FYNNEI. There are 15 residues in the CDR3. The V gene end was trimmed by 5 bases and the J gene end by 4 bases; junction bases not matched to a gene: 9. CDR3 sequence: CASSNTYGTGYGYTF. As DNA, the CDR3 is TGTGCCAGCAGTAATACCTACGGGACAGGCTATGGCTACACCTTC.

V gene TRBV27 combines with J gene TRBJ2-5; D may be TRBD2 (6 bases). The CDR3 runs to 15 residues. Germline-derived CDR1 and CDR2 are MNHEY and SMNVEV (reference sequence). Trimming took 6 bases from V and 0 from J, leaving 14 bases between them. This CDR3 is CASRWFWGDQETQYF. In nucleotides, the CDR3 is TGTGCCAGCAGGTGGTTCTGGGGGGACCAAGAGACCCAGTACTTC.

This chain uses TRBV19 with TRBJ2-7, with 9 nucleotides matching TRBD1. This CDR3 comprises 16 residues. The ends lost 5 bases at V and 2 bases at J; junction bases unmatched: 10. Germline V gives CDR1 LNHDA, CDR2 SQIVND (reference sequence). CDR3 in amino acids: CASSPTRDREPYEQYF. The DNA of the CDR3 is TGTGCCAGTAGTCCGACCCGGGACAGGGAACCCTACGAGCAGTACTTC.